Given below is one T cell receptor beta chain in context. The antigen remains undetermined. The data originate from a study of cytomegalovirus exposure and HLA in healthy donors. Study-wide points: Presence/absence results assume similar sequencing depth per donor, which may not hold.

In germline, CDR1 is SQVTM, CDR2 ANQGSEA. This CDR3 spans 14 amino acids. J gave up 9 bases and V 5 bases, and 13 bases lay outside the gene matches. Primers for the PCR totalled 60 Vbeta and 13 Jbeta. Some clones are missing from TCRdb's copy, which holds only in-frame ones; the method was immunoSEQ multiplex PCR. The table has about 120,000 clones, about 78% seen once. The sequencing input was PBMCs. The TCR comes from a woman aged 40 to 49 in good health and CMV-seropositive. The chain couples TRBV29-1 to TRBJ2-3, with 8 nucleotides matching TRBD2. The DNA of the CDR3 is TGCAGCGTTTCCGGGACTAGGGGATTAGACACGCAGTATTTT. It translates to CSVSGTRGLDTQYF.